A single sample gave rise to the 22 T cell receptor beta chains below, sequenced in a study of T cell responses to AZD1222 COVID-19 vaccine. This table comes from immunoSEQ multiplex PCR, and its TCRdb copy is limited to in-frame clones, with some not included. The sample consists of around 270,000 clones, around 92% of them appearing once. The source material was peripheral blood, sampled 28 days after the second AZD1222 dose. Receptor source: an adult who received the AZD1222 COVID-19 vaccine.

This chain links TRBV4-2 with TRBJ2-7; TRBD2 matches 11 bases. The CDR3 spans 19 residues. The V gene's germline CDR1 is LGHNA and CDR2 YNFKEQ. The junction had 11 bases not matched to a gene; V was cut back by 1 base and J by 0 bases. The CDR3 region is CASSQVGSGLAGGSYEQYF. For the CDR3, the DNA is TGTGCCAGCAGCCAAGTGGGATCTGGACTAGCGGGCGGCTCCTACGAGCAGTACTTC.

This chain uses TRBV7-2 with TRBJ1-1, with D tentatively TRBD1 (5 bases). CDR3 length: 14 residues. CDR1 SGHTA and CDR2 FQGNSA come from the germline V gene. V was cut by 1 base and J by 3 bases, with 9 bases left in between. This CDR3 is CASSLVPGHTEAFF. The CDR3 nucleotides are TGTGCCAGCAGCTTAGTACCGGGGCACACTGAAGCTTTCTTT.

CDR3: CASSYSKAVEAFF. Here the CDR3 DNA reads TGTGCCAGCAGTTACTCAAAGGCCGTTGAAGCTTTCTTT. V is TRBV6-5 and J is TRBJ1-1; D is ambiguous. The CDR3 has 13 amino acids. The V gene's germline CDR1 is MNHEY and CDR2 SVGAGI. V was shortened by 0 bases and J by 7 bases, with 9 bases between the two germline ends.

The chain has TRBV29-1 and TRBJ2-3; 11 nucleotides line up with TRBD2. Per germline, CDR1 SQVTM and CDR2 ANQGSEA. J was trimmed by 5 bases and V by 0 bases; bases with no gene match: 4. CDR3 length equals 15 residues. CDR3 region: CSVEDSGGAEDTQYF. CDR3 DNA sequence: TGCAGCGTTGAAGATAGCGGGGGGGCAGAAGATACGCAGTATTTT.

The V gene is TRBV6-2 or TRBV6-3, the J gene TRBJ2-1, with D possibly being TRBD2 (5 bases). V lost 0 bases and J lost 10, with 10 bases in between. The CDR3 is 13 amino acids. In germline, CDR1 is MNHEY, CDR2 SVGEGT. CDR3 region: CASSYSRSGEQFF. In DNA, the CDR3 is TGTGCCAGCAGTTACTCGAGAAGCGGAGAGCAGTTCTTC.

This CDR3 reads CAIPLERASGNTIYF. Here the CDR3 DNA reads TGTGCCATTCCCCTAGAAAGGGCGAGCGGAAACACCATATATTTT. The rearrangement joins TRBV10-3 to TRBJ1-3; D is unclear. Trimming removed 9 bases from V and 4 bases from J, with 19 bases in between. The CDR3 spans 15 residues. Germline V lookup: CDR1 ENHRY, CDR2 SYGVKD.

The chain employs TRBV6-2 or TRBV6-3 and TRBJ1-1, with D unclear. The V gene lost 0 bases and the J gene lost 6 bases, with 8 bases spanning the gap. The CDR3 runs 13 residues. The germline gives CDR1 MNHEY, CDR2 SVGEGT. CDR3 sequence (DNA): TGTGCCAGCAGTTACTCAGGCCCCCCTGAAGCTTTCTTT. Translating it yields CASSYSGPPEAFF.

The genes are TRBV5-4 and TRBJ2-1; maybe TRBD1 (6 bases). V was pared by 2 bases and J by 2 bases, with 8 bases between. Germline V lookup: CDR1 SGHNT, CDR2 YYREEE (reference sequence). CDR3 size: 14 residues. The CDR3 here is CASSFGQTYNEQFF. In DNA form, the CDR3 reads TGTGCCAGCAGCTTCGGACAGACCTACAATGAGCAGTTCTTC.

The V gene is TRBV18, the J gene TRBJ2-5; possibly TRBD2 for D (5 bases). This CDR3 region has 16 residues. Germline loops: CDR1 KGHSH, CDR2 LQKENI. V was shortened by 3 bases and J by 2 bases, with 16 bases between the two germline ends. The chain's CDR3 is CASSPPWAGQQETQYF. The CDR3 DNA is TGTGCCAGCTCACCGCCCTGGGCGGGTCAACAAGAGACCCAGTACTTC.

This rearrangement joins TRBV7-2 to TRBJ1-3, with 7 bases identical to TRBD1. The CDR3 is 16 residues long. Germline CDR1 and CDR2: SGHTA and FQGNSA. J lost 2 bases, V lost 1 base, and 5 bases had no gene match. CDR3 in amino acids: CASSLGTTGTGNTIYF. The CDR3 coding sequence is TGTGCCAGCAGCTTAGGTACGACAGGGACTGGAAACACCATATATTTT.

This chain links TRBV3-1 (or the pseudogene TRBV3-2) with TRBJ1-6; possible D gene TRBD1, 5 bases. The CDR3 is made up of 14 amino acids. From germline, CDR1 is LGHDT and CDR2 YNNKEL (reference sequence). The V end lost 3 bases, the J end lost 11 bases, and 14 bases lay between the germline ends. CDR3 sequence: CASSQTFRETPLHF. DNA for the CDR3: TGTGCCAGCAGCCAGACGTTCAGGGAGACACCCCTCCACTTT.

The chain uses TRBV5-1 and TRBJ2-1; D is possibly TRBD2 (7 bases). CDR1 and CDR2 from the germline V gene are SGHRS and YFSETQ. The V and J ends lost 3 bases and 8 bases respectively, with 21 bases between them. The CDR3 covers 16 residues. The CDR3 coding sequence is TGCGCCAGCAGCTCGGCCCTGGGGGGGGGCCTGGATGAGCAGTTCTTC. Protein: CASSSALGGGLDEQFF.

As concerns this clone: The same CDR3 arises from other DNA sequences in this sample as well. The chain employs TRBV18 and TRBJ1-2; 8 nucleotides match TRBD1. Trimming took 3 bases from V and 2 from J; bases not matched to a gene: 2. The CDR3 covers 14 residues. The germline CDR1 and CDR2 sequences are KGHSH and LQKENI. The CDR3 protein is CASSPAGGNYGYTF. In DNA form, the CDR3 reads TGTGCCAGCTCACCCGCAGGGGGCAACTATGGCTACACCTTC.

The gene calls are TRBV7-9 and TRBJ2-2; 13 bases agree with TRBD2. This CDR3 comprises 16 residues. The ends lost 3 bases at V and 5 bases at J; junction bases unmatched: 3. The germline V gene encodes CDR1 SEHNR and CDR2 FQNEAQ (reference sequence). The DNA of the CDR3 is TGTGCCAGCAGCTTCACGACTAGCGGGGGGACCGGGGAGCTGTTTTTT. Its translation: CASSFTTSGGTGELFF.

This sequence joins TRBV28 and TRBJ1-5; D remains unclear. The CDR3 extends over 15 amino acids. V lost 3 bases to trimming and J lost 5 bases, with 14 bases between them. Germline loops: CDR1 MDHEN, CDR2 SYDVKM. For the CDR3, the DNA is TGTGCCAGCAGTTTCCCATGGGTTGAGGATCAGCCCCAGCATTTT. Its protein is CASSFPWVEDQPQHF.

The V gene is TRBV14, the J gene TRBJ1-1; 8 bases agree with TRBD1. There are 15 residues in the CDR3. CDR1 and CDR2 (germline): SGHDN, FVKESK. Germline trimming cut 0 bases from V and 1 base from J; bases unmatched to any gene: 1. Here the CDR3 reads CASSQEGQGNTEAFF. The CDR3 DNA sequence: TGTGCCAGCAGCCAAGAAGGACAGGGGAACACTGAAGCTTTCTTT.

This chain joins TRBV11-2 and TRBJ2-3; the D gene is possibly TRBD2 (5 bases). CDR3 length: 14 residues. CDR1 is SGHAT, CDR2 FQNNGV, per germline. The V end was cut by 7 bases, the J end by 4 bases, with 15 bases between. CDR3 region: CASTRAGSSDTQYF. CDR3 in DNA: TGTGCCAGCACAAGGGCGGGCTCCTCAGATACGCAGTATTTT.

V usage is TRBV6-5 and J usage is TRBJ1-5; D call uncertain. V was shortened by 4 bases and J by 0 bases, with 4 bases between the two germline ends. Germline-derived CDR1 and CDR2 are MNHEY and SVGAGI. CDR3 length: 13 amino acids. The CDR3 DNA reads TGTGCCAGCAGTTGGAATAGCAATCAGCCCCAGCATTTT. This codes for CASSWNSNQPQHF.

With respect to this clone: This CDR3 is also generated by other DNA sequences in the sample. Here the CDR3 DNA reads TGTGCCAGTAGTATCGGCGGCTATAGCAATCAGCCCCAGCATTTT. Its translation: CASSIGGYSNQPQHF. The gene calls are TRBV19 and TRBJ1-5; D unresolved. Deletions cut 3 bases from V and 0 bases from J, with 9 bases between. This CDR3 spans 15 amino acids. In germline, CDR1 is LNHDA, CDR2 SQIVND (reference sequence).

The chain recombines TRBV28 with TRBJ1-3; weak D call: TRBD1 (5 bases). Germline loops: CDR1 MDHEN, CDR2 SYDVKM. V shed 6 bases and J shed 4 bases, with 16 bases lying between them. The CDR3 loop spans 15 amino acids. The CDR3 nucleotides are TGTGCCAGCAGCACAACCCAGGGCTCAGGAAACACCATATATTTT. Protein: CASSTTQGSGNTIYF.

The chain employs TRBV7-2 and TRBJ2-5; 10 nucleotides agree with TRBD2. With V trimmed by 4 bases and J by 5 bases, 10 bases remained unmatched. The CDR3 covers 16 residues. Per germline, CDR1 SGHTA and CDR2 FQGNSA. The CDR3 region is CASSSRGASGGETQYF. The CDR3 nucleotides read TGTGCCAGCAGCTCAAGAGGGGCTAGCGGGGGTGAGACCCAGTACTTC.

The V call is TRBV14, the J call TRBJ1-2; no clear D gene. Germline V CDR1 and CDR2: SGHDN, FVKESK. CDR3 length: 13 amino acids. Trimming pared 5 bases from V and 3 bases from J, leaving 10 bases between. CDR3 region: CASSEREDYGYTF. CDR3 sequence (DNA): TGTGCCAGCAGCGAAAGGGAGGACTATGGCTACACCTTC.